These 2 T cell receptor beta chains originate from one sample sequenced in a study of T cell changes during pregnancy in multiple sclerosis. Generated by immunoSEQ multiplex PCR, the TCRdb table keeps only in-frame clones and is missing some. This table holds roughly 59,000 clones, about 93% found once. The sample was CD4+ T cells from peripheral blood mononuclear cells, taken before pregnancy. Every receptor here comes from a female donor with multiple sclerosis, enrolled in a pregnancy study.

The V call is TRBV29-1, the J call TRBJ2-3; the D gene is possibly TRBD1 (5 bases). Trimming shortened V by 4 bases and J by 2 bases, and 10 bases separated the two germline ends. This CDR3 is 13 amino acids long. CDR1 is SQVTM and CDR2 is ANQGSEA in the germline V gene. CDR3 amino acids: CSVGRGNTDTQYF. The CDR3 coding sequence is TGCAGCGTTGGAAGGGGCAACACAGATACGCAGTATTTT.

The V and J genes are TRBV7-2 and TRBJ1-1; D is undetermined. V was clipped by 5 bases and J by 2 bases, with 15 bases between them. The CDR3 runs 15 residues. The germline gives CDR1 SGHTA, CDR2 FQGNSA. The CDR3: CASSPQSGPNTEAFF. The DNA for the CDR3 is TGTGCCAGCAGCCCGCAATCTGGGCCTAACACTGAAGCTTTCTTT.